This entry concerns a single T cell receptor beta chain. Antigen: not known. TCRdb's copy holds only in-frame clones and misses some; the assay was immunoSEQ multiplex PCR. The sample shows over 100,000 clones, around 90% of them seen only once. Germline V gives CDR1 SGHRS, CDR2 YFSETQ. V dropped 2 bases and J dropped 1 base, with 9 bases sitting between them. CDR3 size: 14 residues. This sample is part of a study of graft-versus-host responses after intestinal transplantation. The V gene is TRBV5-1, the J gene TRBJ1-1, with D perhaps TRBD1 (6 bases). This TCR came from a human donor who was the organ donor for an intestinal transplant. Sequences were derived from unstimulated CD4+ T cells sorted from spleen or lymph node cells, sampled before transplant. CDR3 sequence reads: CASSFGQPNTEAFF. The DNA of the CDR3 is TGCGCCAGCAGCTTTGGACAGCCGAACACTGAAGCTTTCTTT.